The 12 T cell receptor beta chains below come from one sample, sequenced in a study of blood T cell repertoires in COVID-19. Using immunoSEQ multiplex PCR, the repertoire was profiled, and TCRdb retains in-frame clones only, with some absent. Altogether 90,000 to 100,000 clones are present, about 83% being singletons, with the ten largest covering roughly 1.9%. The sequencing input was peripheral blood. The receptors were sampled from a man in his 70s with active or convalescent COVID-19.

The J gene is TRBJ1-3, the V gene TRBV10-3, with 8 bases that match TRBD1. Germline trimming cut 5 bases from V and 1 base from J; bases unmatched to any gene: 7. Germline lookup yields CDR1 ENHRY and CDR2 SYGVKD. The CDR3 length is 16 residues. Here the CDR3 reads CAISPRDRLSGNTIYF. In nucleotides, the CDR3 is TGTGCCATCAGTCCCCGGGACAGGCTGTCTGGAAACACCATATATTTT.

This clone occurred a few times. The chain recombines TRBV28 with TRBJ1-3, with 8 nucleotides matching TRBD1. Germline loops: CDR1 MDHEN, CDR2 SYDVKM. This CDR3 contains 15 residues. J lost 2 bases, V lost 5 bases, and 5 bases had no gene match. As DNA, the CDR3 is TGTGCCAGCAGTAATCAGGGGGCCCCTGGAAACACCATATATTTT. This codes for CASSNQGAPGNTIYF.

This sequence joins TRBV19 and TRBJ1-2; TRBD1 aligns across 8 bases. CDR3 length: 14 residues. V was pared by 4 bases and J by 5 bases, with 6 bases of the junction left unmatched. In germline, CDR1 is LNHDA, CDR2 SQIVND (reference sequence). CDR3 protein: CASSKKGTGYGYTF. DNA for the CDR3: TGTGCCAGTAGTAAAAAGGGGACAGGATATGGCTACACCTTC.

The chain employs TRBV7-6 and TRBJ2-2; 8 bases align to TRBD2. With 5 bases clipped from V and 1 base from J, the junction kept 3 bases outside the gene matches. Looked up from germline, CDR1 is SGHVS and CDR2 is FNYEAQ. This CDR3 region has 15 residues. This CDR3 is CASSATSGNTGELFF. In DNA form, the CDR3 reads TGTGCCAGCAGCGCAACTAGCGGGAACACCGGGGAGCTGTTTTTT.

DNA of the CDR3: TGTGCCAGCAGCCCATCTAGCGGGGGAGGAAAAAACATTCAGTACTTC. Its protein is CASSPSSGGGKNIQYF. This chain links TRBV7-8 with TRBJ2-4; TRBD2 agrees at 10 bases. CDR1 is SGHVS and CDR2 is FQNEAQ in the germline V gene. V gave up 5 bases and J gave up 4 bases; unmatched junction bases: 8. CDR3 length: 16 residues.

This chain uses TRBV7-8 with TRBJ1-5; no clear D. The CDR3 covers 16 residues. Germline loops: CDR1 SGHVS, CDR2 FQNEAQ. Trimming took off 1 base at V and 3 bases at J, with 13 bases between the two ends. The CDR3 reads CASSLVLGGNNQPQHF. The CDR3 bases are TGTGCCAGCAGCTTAGTTCTAGGAGGAAACAATCAGCCCCAGCATTTT.

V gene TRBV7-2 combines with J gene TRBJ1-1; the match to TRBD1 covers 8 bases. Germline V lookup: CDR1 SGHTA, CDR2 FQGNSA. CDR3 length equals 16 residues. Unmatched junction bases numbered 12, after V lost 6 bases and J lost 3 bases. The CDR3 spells CASRAARTGKHTEAFF. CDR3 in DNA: TGTGCCAGCAGGGCGGCCCGGACAGGGAAGCACACTGAAGCTTTCTTT.

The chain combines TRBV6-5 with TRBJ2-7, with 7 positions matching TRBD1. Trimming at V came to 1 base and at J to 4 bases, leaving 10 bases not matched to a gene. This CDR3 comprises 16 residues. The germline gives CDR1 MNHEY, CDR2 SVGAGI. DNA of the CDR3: TGTGCCAGCAGTTACTTAGGGACAGTCGTTCCGTACGAGCAGTACTTC. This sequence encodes CASSYLGTVVPYEQYF.

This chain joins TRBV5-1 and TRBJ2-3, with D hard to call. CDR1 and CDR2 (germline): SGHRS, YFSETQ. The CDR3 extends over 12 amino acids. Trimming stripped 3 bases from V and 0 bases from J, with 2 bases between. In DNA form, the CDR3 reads TGCGCCAGCAGCTCAAGCACAGATACGCAGTATTTT. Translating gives CASSSSTDTQYF.

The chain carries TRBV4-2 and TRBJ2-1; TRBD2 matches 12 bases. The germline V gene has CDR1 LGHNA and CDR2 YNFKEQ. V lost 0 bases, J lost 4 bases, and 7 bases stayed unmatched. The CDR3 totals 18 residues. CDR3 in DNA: TGTGCCAGCAGCCAAGAGTGGGGGGGACTAGCGGGTTACAATGAGCAGTTCTTC. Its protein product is CASSQEWGGLAGYNEQFF.

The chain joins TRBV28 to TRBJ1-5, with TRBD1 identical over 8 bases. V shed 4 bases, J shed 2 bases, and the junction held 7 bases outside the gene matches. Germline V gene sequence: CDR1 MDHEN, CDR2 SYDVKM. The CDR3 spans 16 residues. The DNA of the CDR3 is TGTGCCAGCAGTTCTCCAGGGGGCGTGGGCAATCAGCCCCAGCATTTT. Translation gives CASSSPGGVGNQPQHF.

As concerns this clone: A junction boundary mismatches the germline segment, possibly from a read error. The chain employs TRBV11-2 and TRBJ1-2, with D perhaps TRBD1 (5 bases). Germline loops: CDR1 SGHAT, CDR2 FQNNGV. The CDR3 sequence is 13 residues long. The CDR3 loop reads CASSLEDTYGYTF. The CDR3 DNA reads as TGTGCCAGCAGCCTAGAGGACACCTATGGCTACACCTTC.